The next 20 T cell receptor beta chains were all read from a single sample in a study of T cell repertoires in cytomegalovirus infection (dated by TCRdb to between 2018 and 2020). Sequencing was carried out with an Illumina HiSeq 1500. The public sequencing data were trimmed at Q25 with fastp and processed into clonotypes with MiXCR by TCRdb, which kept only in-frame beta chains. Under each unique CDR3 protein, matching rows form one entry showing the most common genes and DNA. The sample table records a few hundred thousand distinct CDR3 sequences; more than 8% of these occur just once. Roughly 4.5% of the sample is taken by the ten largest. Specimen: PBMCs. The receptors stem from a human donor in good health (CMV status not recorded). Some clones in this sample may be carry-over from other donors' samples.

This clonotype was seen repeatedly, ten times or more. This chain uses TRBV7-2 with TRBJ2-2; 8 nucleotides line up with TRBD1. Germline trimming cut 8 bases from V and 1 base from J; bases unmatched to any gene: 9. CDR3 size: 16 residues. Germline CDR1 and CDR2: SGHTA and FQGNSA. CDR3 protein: CASGFTGTGNTGELFF. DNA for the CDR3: TGTGCCAGCGGGTTCACCGGGACAGGGAACACCGGGGAGCTGTTTTTT.

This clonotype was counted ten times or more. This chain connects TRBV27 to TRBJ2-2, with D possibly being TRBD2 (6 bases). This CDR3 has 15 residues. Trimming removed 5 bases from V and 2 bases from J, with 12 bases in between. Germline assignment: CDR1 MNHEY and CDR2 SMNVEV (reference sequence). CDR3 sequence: CASSRSSANTGELFF. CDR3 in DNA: TGTGCCAGCAGTAGGTCTAGCGCAAACACCGGGGAGCTGTTTTTT.

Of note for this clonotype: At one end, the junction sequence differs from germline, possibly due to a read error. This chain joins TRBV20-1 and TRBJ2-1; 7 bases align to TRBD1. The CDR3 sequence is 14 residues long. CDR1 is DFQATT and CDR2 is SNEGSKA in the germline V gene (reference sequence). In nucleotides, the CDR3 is TGCAGTGCTACGGGACAGACTCCCTACAATGAGCGGTTCTTC. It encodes CSATGQTPYNERFF.

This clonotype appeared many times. The CDR3 protein is CASGPGTGLMETQYF. Written as DNA, the CDR3 is TGTGCTAGTGGTCCGGGGACAGGACTGATGGAGACCCAGTACTTC. The chain uses TRBV12-5 and TRBJ2-5, with 8 positions matching TRBD1. Germline lookup yields CDR1 LGHNT and CDR2 FRNRAP. The CDR3 consists of 15 residues. V was clipped by 5 bases and J by 5 bases; unmatched bases: 10.

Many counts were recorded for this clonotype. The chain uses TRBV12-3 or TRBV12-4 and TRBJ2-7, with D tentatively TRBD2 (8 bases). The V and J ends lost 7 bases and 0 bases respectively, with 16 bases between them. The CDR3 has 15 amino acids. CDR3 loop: CASTIGRGLSYEQYF. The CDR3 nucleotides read TGTGCCAGCACCATCGGGAGGGGGCTCTCCTACGAGCAGTACTTC.

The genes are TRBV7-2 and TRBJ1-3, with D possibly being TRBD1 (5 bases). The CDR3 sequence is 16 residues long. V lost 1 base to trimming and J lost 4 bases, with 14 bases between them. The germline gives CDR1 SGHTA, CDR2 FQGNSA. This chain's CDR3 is CASSLEPPGCGNTIYF. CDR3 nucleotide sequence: TGTGCCAGCAGCTTAGAGCCCCCAGGGTGCGGAAACACCATATATTTT.

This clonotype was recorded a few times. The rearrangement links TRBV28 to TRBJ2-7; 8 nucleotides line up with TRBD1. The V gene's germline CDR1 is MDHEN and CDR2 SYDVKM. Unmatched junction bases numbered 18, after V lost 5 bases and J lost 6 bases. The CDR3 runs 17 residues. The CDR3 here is CASSPTGQGSYGLEQYF. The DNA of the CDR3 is TGTGCCAGCAGTCCAACCGGACAGGGTAGCTACGGTCTCGAGCAGTACTTC.

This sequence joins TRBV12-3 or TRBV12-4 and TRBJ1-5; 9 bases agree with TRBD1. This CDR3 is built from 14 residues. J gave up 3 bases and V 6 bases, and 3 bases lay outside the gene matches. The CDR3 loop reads CASSRDRDNQPQHF. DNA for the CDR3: TGTGCCAGCAGCAGGGACAGGGACAATCAGCCCCAGCATTTT.

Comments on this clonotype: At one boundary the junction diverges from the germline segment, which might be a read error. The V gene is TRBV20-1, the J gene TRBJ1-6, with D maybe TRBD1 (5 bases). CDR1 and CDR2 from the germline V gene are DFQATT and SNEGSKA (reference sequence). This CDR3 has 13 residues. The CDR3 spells CSARRGDPLKLLF. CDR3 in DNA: TGCAGTGCTAGAAGAGGGGACCCCCTTAAGCTTCTCTTT.

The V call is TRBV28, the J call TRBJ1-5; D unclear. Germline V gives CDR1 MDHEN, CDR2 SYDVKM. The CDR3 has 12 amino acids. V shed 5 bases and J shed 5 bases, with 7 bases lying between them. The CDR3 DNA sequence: TGTGCCAGCAGTGGCCGATATCAGCCCCAGCATTTT. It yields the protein CASSGRYQPQHF.

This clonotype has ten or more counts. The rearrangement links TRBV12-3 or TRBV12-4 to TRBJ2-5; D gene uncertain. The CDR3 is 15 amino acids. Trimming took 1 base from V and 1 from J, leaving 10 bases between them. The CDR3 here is CASSLGWQAQETQYF. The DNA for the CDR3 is TGTGCCAGCAGTTTAGGGTGGCAGGCCCAAGAGACCCAGTACTTC.

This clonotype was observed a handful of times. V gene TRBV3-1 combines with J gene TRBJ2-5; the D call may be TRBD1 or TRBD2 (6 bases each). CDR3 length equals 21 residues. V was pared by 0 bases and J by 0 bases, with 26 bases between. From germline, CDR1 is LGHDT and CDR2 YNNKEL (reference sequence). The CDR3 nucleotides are TGTGCCAGCAGCCAAGATCTTGGCGGGAACCTGAGGGGGACTTACCAAGAGACCCAGTACTTC. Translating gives CASSQDLGGNLRGTYQETQYF.

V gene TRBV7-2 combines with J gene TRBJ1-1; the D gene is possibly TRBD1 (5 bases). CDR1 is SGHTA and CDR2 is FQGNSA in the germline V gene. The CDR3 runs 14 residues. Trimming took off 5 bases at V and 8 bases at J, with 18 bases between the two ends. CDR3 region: CASSPVPGRGEAFF. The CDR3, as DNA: TGTGCCAGCAGCCCCGTCCCGGGACGGGGAGAAGCTTTCTTT.

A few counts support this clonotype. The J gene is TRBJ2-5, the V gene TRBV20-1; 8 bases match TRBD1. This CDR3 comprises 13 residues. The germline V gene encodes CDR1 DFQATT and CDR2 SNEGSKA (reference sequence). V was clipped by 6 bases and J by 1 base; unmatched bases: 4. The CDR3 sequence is CSAAGGFQETQYF. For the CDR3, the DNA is TGCAGTGCCGCAGGGGGCTTCCAAGAGACCCAGTACTTC.

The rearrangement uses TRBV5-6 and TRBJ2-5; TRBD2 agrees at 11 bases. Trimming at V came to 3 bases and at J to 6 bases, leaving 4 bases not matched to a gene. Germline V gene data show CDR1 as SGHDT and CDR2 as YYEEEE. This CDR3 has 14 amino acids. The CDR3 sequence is CASSYSGGAKTQYF. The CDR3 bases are TGTGCCAGCAGCTATAGCGGGGGGGCAAAGACCCAGTACTTC.

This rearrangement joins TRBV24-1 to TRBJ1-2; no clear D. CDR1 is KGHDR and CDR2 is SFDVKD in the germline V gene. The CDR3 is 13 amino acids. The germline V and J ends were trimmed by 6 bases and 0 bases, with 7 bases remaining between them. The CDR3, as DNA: TGTGCCACCAGTCAGGATTCTAACTATGGCTACACCTTC. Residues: CATSQDSNYGYTF.

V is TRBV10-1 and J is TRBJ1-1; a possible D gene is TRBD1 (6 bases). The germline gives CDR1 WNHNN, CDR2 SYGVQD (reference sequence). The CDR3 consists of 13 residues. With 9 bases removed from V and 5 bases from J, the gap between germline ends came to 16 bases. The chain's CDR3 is CARHRERKTEAFF. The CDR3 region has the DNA TGCGCCAGGCACAGGGAACGTAAAACTGAAGCTTTCTTT.

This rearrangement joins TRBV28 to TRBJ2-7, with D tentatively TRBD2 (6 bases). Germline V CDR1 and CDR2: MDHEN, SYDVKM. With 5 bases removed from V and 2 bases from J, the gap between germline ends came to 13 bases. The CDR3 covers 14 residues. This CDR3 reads CASSPGLPTYEQYF. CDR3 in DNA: TGTGCCAGCAGTCCAGGACTACCTACCTACGAGCAGTACTTC.

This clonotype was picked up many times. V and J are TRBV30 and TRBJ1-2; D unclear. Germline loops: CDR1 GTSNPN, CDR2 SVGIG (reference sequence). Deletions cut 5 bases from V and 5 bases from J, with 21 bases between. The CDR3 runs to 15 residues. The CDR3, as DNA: TGTGCCTGGCACCTGAAGATAGGACGGTTATATGGCTACACCTTC. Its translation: CAWHLKIGRLYGYTF.

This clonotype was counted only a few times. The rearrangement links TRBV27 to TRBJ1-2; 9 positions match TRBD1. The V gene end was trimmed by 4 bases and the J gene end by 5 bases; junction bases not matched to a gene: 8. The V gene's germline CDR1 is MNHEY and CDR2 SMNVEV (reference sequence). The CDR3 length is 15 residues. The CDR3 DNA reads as TGTGCCAGCAGTTCCCGGACAGGGGCGATATATGGCTACACCTTC. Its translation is CASSSRTGAIYGYTF.